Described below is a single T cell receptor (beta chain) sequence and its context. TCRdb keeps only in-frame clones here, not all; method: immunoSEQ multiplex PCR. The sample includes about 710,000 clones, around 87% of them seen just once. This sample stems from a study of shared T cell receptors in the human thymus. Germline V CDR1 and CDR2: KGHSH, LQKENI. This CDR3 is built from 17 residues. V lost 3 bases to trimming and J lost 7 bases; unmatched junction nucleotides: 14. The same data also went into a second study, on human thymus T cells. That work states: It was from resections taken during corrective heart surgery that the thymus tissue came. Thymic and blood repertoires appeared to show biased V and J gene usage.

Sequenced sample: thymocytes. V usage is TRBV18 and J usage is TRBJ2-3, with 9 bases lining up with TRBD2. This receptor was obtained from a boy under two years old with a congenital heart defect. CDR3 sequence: CASSPWGMAGGPYTQYF. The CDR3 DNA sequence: TGTGCCAGCTCACCTTGGGGTATGGCGGGAGGGCCTTATACGCAGTATTTT. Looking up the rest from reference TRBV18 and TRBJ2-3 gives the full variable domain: NAGVMQNPRHLVRRRGQEARLRCSPMKGHSHVYWYRQLPEEGLKFMVYLQKENIIDESGMPKERFSAEFPKEGPSILRIQQVVRGDSAAYFCASSPWGMAGGPYTQYFGPGTRLTVL.